This is a list of T cell receptor beta chains from one sample in a study of shared clonotypes between healthy human individuals. Here immunoSEQ multiplex PCR was the method, and the copy in TCRdb shows in-frame clones only, minus some. The sample has 2 million to 2.5 million clones, roughly 95% seen once. Specimen: naive CD4+ T cells sorted from blood. The receptors here all came from a man aged 18 to 29 in good health. CDR3s include the opening cysteine and the closing phenylalanine or tryptophan. Fields, in order: clone size, CDR3 length, V gene, CDR3 protein. Not all rows give a size; the values are once, few, many and, for expanded clones, a class.

NA	16	TRBV9	CASSPLVGQGNYGYTF
NA	16	TRBV18	CASSQEGGRDSYEQYF
NA	14	TRBV27	CASSYRSYNSPLHF
NA	13	TRBV2	CASNGGVTDTQYF
NA	13	TRBV10-3	CAISESVGSGYTF
few	14	TRBV29-1	CSVAQDRGSSPLHF
NA	14	TRBV29-1	CSGGQGALNTEAFF
NA	16	TRBV5-1	CASSTTGTGGTGELFF
NA	17	TRBV18	CASSPLRWGQNTGELFF
NA	16	TRBV5-1	CASSPRTGTSTDTQYF
NA	15	TRBV6-5	CASSPRDWGNSPLHF
NA	15	TRBV10-3	CASREDRISNQPQHF
NA	15	TRBV30	CAWTQRGRGNQPQHF
NA	13	TRBV9	CASSTRPYTEAFF
NA	14	TRBV5-1	CASGMGGSVNEQFF
once	13	TRBV30	CAWKEGWDTEAFF
NA	16	TRBV5-1	CASSRTSSRGEYEQYF
once	15	TRBV14	CASSQVRGFVSEAFF
NA	14	TRBV2	CASNRLFGTGELFF
NA	17	TRBV5-1	CASSLASRLASYNEQFF
NA	9	TRBV7-9	CASSLQAFF
NA	17	TRBV15	CATSRDTALTTNEKLFF
NA	16	TRBV7-2	CASSGWTSGRPNEQYF
NA	16	TRBV5-6	CASSYGLGRTYNEQFF
NA	14	TRBV30	CAWSAVNSYNEQFF
NA	13	TRBV29-1	CSVDRGGTGELFF
NA	14	TRBV25-1	CASSDASGRVEQFF
NA	13	TRBV5-1	CASSPLSDNTIYF
NA	14	TRBV6-5	CASSYSGQTYEQYF
NA	12	TRBV6-1	CASIEGNTEAFF
NA	13	TRBV10-1	CASSDRGRDTIYF
NA	17	TRBV9	CASSARRLAGLPDTQYF